This TCR beta chain was sequenced during a study of blood T cell repertoires in COVID-19. Here immunoSEQ multiplex PCR was the method, and the copy in TCRdb shows in-frame clones only, minus some. This table has around 160,000 clones, roughly 90% appearing once. Trimming stripped 5 bases from V and 0 bases from J, with 11 bases between. The CDR3 is 14 amino acids. CDR1 is SGHRS and CDR2 is YFSETQ in the germline V gene. The sequencing sample was made of peripheral blood. The TCR originated in a man aged 60 to 69 with acute or convalescent COVID-19. V is TRBV5-1 and J is TRBJ1-1, with D possibly being TRBD1 (6 bases). This CDR3 is CASSPTGMNTEAFF. The CDR3 DNA reads as TGCGCCAGCAGTCCAACAGGGATGAACACTGAAGCTTTCTTT.